This section outlines one TCR beta chain sequence together with its context. This sample is drawn from a study of control samples from healthy donors and cancer patients. The table came from immunoSEQ multiplex PCR; TCRdb's copy has only in-frame clones and leaves some out. The sample holds 130,000 or so clones, 90% to 95% seen once. Germline CDR1 is LGHNA and CDR2 is YNFKEQ. The CDR3 covers 17 residues. V gave up 1 base and J gave up 5 bases; unmatched junction bases: 6. J is TRBJ2-2 and V is TRBV4-2; TRBD2 aligns across 11 bases. The receptor's source is a man between 40 and 49 years old in good health. Sequenced input: blood. The CDR3 nucleotides are TGTGCCAGCAGCCAAGTCGATACTAGCGGGGGAACCGGGGAGCTGTTTTTT. Translating gives CASSQVDTSGGTGELFF.